This T cell receptor (beta chain) appears in the sequencing data of a study of spatial heterogeneity in lung cancer (dated by TCRdb to between 2018 and 2020). About the investigation overall: Beta-chain transcripts were consistently detected in greater numbers than alpha-chain transcripts, which likely reflected higher beta-chain transcript abundance. Both alpha and beta chains were TCR-sequenced in 200 to 250 tumor regions, under 70 matched nontumor lung samples and roughly 54 PBMC samples obtained at surgery. The study linked features of the TCR repertoire to counts of nonsynonymous mutations, which were determined by whole-exome sequencing of tumor tissue. In the raw uncorrected reads, each unique combination of TCR and UMI appeared more than ten times on average. In non-small cell lung cancer, the study made a quantitative comparison of TCR alpha and beta repertoires among multiple tumor regions, matched nontumor lung and blood. On the study overall, not on this receptor specifically: Additional single-cell paired TCR alpha and beta sequencing was considered necessary to confirm, at a functional level, the hypothesis that regional TCRs recognize regional mutations. Ubiquitous expanded tumor TCRs showed up in blood more often at tumor resection than at routine follow-up.

As concerns this clonotype: Its antigen target is currently unknown. A single base separates this from a much larger clone, so it may be a read error. The CDR3 end shows no conserved phenylalanine or tryptophan, and so a read error is likely.

The germline V gene (reference sequence) yields LNHNV for CDR1 and YYDKDF for CDR2. Relative to germline, V is 0 bases shorter and J is 4 bases shorter, with 8 bases between their ends. Ends included, the CDR3 has 14 residues. Only the CDR3 part of the read is kept: 42 bases, read in frame from the first base. Per the publication, the time point label means: sample taken at primary tumor resection. Whole RNA extracted from tumor and nontumor lung tissue, or from cryopreserved PBMC samples, was used for TCR sequencing without cell sorting. Donors were 72 patients with early-stage, untreated non-small cell lung cancer from the lung TRACERx cohort. Only patients for whom sufficient RNA was available from at least two tumor regions were selected for TCR sequencing. Libraries were made using 5' RACE. Sequencer: NextSeq 500. The TCR library protocol attached a unique molecular identifier to each TCR cDNA molecule to allow correction of PCR and sequencing errors. Under the source paper's analysis protocol: Decombinator tools were used for TCR identification, UMI-based error correction and CDR3 extraction. TCRs above a frequency of 2 per 1,000, corresponding to the top 1% of the tumor frequency distribution, were defined as expanded. Rényi diversity was computed with the R vegan package after subsampling each repertoire 100 times to 5,000 TCRs. CDR3 similarity networks were built from amino acid triplet string-kernel similarity, connecting CDR3s with pairwise similarity above 0.82. In-frame beta chains were kept once TCRdb had trimmed the public reads at Q25 with fastp and called clones with MiXCR. Rows are unified per CDR3 protein, each entry keeping the most common DNA and genes. Clone size and V and J calls follow TCRdb, not the original study. In all, the sample holds about 45,000 distinct CDR3 sequences, and 10% to 15% of those were seen once. The ten largest account for around 39% of the sample.

The sequences come from PBMCs, collected at surgery. The sequence came from a female donor with early-stage non-small cell lung cancer. The V gene is TRBV15 and the J gene is TRBJ2-3; no D gene is confidently identified. The sequenced DNA: TGTGCCACCAGCAGAGATCTAGGTCCAGATACGCAGTATTAT. This is translated as CATSRDLGPDTQYY.